The following is a T cell receptor beta chain sequence with its context. Repertoires were generated with immunoSEQ multiplex PCR, while TCRdb's copy carries only in-frame clones and drops some. The table has about 120,000 clones, about four fifths seen once; the top ten hold more than 15%. The data derive from a study of blood T cell repertoires in COVID-19. The CDR3 is made up of 13 amino acids. V lost 0 bases to trimming and J lost 15 bases, with 15 bases between them. The germline V gene encodes CDR1 LNHNV and CDR2 YYDKDF (reference sequence). The source of this sequence is a man between 60 and 75 years old with active or convalescent COVID-19. Sequenced: peripheral blood. The J gene is TRBJ1-5, the V gene TRBV15; D remains unclear. The CDR3 coding sequence is TGTGCCACCAGCAGAGATCGCACAGACCCTCTGCATTTT. As protein: CATSRDRTDPLHF.